This entry lists 24 T cell receptor beta chains sequenced from one sample in a study of T cell responses to AZD1222 COVID-19 vaccine (dated by TCRdb to the early 2020s). The protocol used for the library was the immunoSEQ multiplex PCR assay. TCRdb provides this immuneACCESS table in a form limited to in-frame rearrangements. Some clones are lacking; in checked studies, under half of them reflect an unresolved V gene, and why the rest are absent is not known. Present in this sample are 150,000 to 200,000 clones, more than 80% of which were seen just once. The ten largest make up about 3.5% of the sample. The sample's time point label, decoded: about 28 days (+/-7) after the second vaccine dose. The treatment or condition tag for this specimen amounts to: meningococcal conjugate vaccine given as trial control. This specimen was peripheral blood, taken 28 days after the second dose of the MenACWY control vaccine. The receptors derive from an adult who received the MenACWY meningococcal vaccine as a control.

The chain combines TRBV7-9 with TRBJ1-4, with 11 bases matching TRBD1. This CDR3 comprises 14 residues. J gave up 7 bases and V 3 bases, and 1 base lay outside the gene matches. Germline assignment: CDR1 SEHNR and CDR2 FQNEAQ (reference sequence). In nucleotides, the CDR3 is TGTGCCAGCAGCTTTGGGACAGGGGGTGAAAAACTGTTTTTT. Translating it yields CASSFGTGGEKLFF.

There are a few counts of this clone. The V and J genes are TRBV2 and TRBJ1-3; TRBD1 is a possible D gene (5 bases). Germline V lookup: CDR1 SNHLY, CDR2 FYNNEI. This CDR3 has 16 amino acids. V lost 6 bases, J lost 9 bases, and 24 bases lay in between. The DNA of the CDR3 is TGTGCCAGCAGCCTCAGGGCGGTGACTGCAGGCGGCACCATATATTTT. Amino acids: CASSLRAVTAGGTIYF.

V is TRBV11-2 and J is TRBJ1-3; D not resolved. V was cut by 2 bases and J by 0 bases, with 8 bases left in between. The germline CDR1 and CDR2 sequences are SGHAT and FQNNGV. This CDR3 has 15 residues. The CDR3 DNA reads TGTGCCAGCAGCTTAACTGCCAACTCTGGAAACACCATATATTTT. It yields the protein CASSLTANSGNTIYF.

The chain has TRBV14 and TRBJ2-3; TRBD2 matches at 10 bases. Germline trimming cut 3 bases from V and 4 bases from J; bases unmatched to any gene: 1. The CDR3 is made up of 14 amino acids. Germline V gene data show CDR1 as SGHDN and CDR2 as FVKESK. The CDR3: CASSQGLASDTQYF. The CDR3 DNA reads as TGTGCCAGCAGCCAGGGACTAGCGTCAGATACGCAGTATTTT.

The chain carries TRBV18 and TRBJ2-5, with TRBD2 matching over 8 bases. Germline CDR1 KGHSH, CDR2 LQKENI. The CDR3 sequence is 15 residues long. The trim removed 2 bases at V and 4 bases at J, leaving 6 bases unmatched. This chain's CDR3 is CASSPVGLAGETQYF. The CDR3 DNA sequence: TGTGCCAGCTCACCAGTCGGGCTAGCGGGAGAGACCCAGTACTTC.

The CDR3 coding sequence is TGTGCCAGCAGCCCCTCGACAGGAGCTATTTCTGGCTACACCTTC. Its protein is CASSPSTGAISGYTF. The gene calls are TRBV7-3 and TRBJ1-2, with D possibly TRBD1 on 6 matching bases. V lost 5 bases and J lost 7, with 20 bases in between. The CDR3 spans 15 residues. Germline CDR1 is SGHTA and CDR2 is FQGTGA. The full variable domain, in which reference TRBV7-3 and TRBJ1-2 provide the parts outside the CDR3, is GAGVSQTPSNKVTEKGKYVELRCDPISGHTALYWYRQSLGQGPEFLIYFQGTGAADDSGLPNDRFFAVRPEGSVSTLKIQRTERGDSAVYLCASSPSTGAISGYTFGSGTRLTVV.

CDR3 sequence (DNA): TGTGCCAGCAGACCCACTAGCGGTACCTACAATGAGCAGTTCTTC. This gives the protein CASRPTSGTYNEQFF. The V and J genes are TRBV7-8 and TRBJ2-1; the match to TRBD2 covers 8 bases. The length of the CDR3 is 15 residues. J gave up 2 bases and V 6 bases, and 6 bases lay outside the gene matches. Germline CDR1 SGHVS, CDR2 FQNEAQ.

The rearrangement uses TRBV5-1 and TRBJ2-1; TRBD2 matches 8 bases. CDR3 length: 20 amino acids. V trimming: 3 bases; J trimming: 0 bases; junction bases outside the gene matches: 17. Per the germline V gene, CDR1 is SGHRS and CDR2 is YFSETQ. The CDR3 DNA reads as TGCGCCAGCAGCTGGCCCTTGCAGCGGGAGTCCGCGAGCTCCTACAATGAGCAGTTCTTC. The encoded protein is CASSWPLQRESASSYNEQFF.

V usage is TRBV12-3 or TRBV12-4 and J usage is TRBJ1-1, with a possible D match to TRBD1 (5 bases). Trimming took off 1 base at V and 13 bases at J, with 10 bases between the two ends. CDR3 length: 11 residues. The CDR3 loop is CASSLGQFDFF. The CDR3 bases are TGTGCCAGCAGTTTAGGACAGTTTGATTTCTTT.

CDR3 sequence (DNA): TGTGCCAGCAGCCAAGAATCAGGGGGCGCGGAACTGTTTTTT. Residues: CASSQESGGAELFF. The chain has TRBV3-1 (or the pseudogene TRBV3-2) and TRBJ1-4, with 8 nucleotides matching TRBD1. The CDR3 is 14 amino acids. Trimming at V came to 0 bases and at J to 12 bases, leaving 6 bases not matched to a gene. The germline V gene encodes CDR1 LGHDT and CDR2 YNNKEL (reference sequence).

This clone has only one observation. The chain joins TRBV6-5 to TRBJ1-1; 8 nucleotides align to TRBD1. V trimming: 6 bases; J trimming: 5 bases; junction bases outside the gene matches: 8. The CDR3 covers 14 residues. CDR1 is MNHEY, CDR2 SVGAGI, per germline. The DNA for the CDR3 is TGTGCCAGCAGCAAAGAACAGGGGGGGACTGAAGCTTTCTTT. It codes for CASSKEQGGTEAFF.

In this sample, this clone turned up a few times. CDR3: CASSLGQGTGETGELFF. The CDR3 nucleotides are TGTGCCAGCAGCCTGGGACAGGGGACCGGCGAGACCGGGGAGCTGTTTTTT. The chain employs TRBV7-9 and TRBJ2-2; TRBD1 matches at 10 bases. Trimming removed 5 bases from V and 5 bases from J; junction bases left unmatched: 11. The CDR3 runs 17 residues. Germline V lookup: CDR1 SEHNR, CDR2 FQNEAQ (reference sequence).

The V call is TRBV11-3, the J call TRBJ2-7; 7 bases agree with TRBD1. Germline CDR1 reads SGHNT; CDR2 reads YENEEA. V was clipped by 3 bases and J by 6 bases; unmatched bases: 5. The CDR3 runs to 13 residues. CDR3 sequence: CASSFRRDSEQYF. The CDR3 DNA reads as TGTGCCAGCAGCTTCCGCCGGGACAGCGAGCAGTACTTC.

The V call is TRBV10-1, the J call TRBJ2-1; 15 nucleotides match TRBD2. Germline V gives CDR1 WNHNN, CDR2 SYGVQD (reference sequence). Germline trimming cut 4 bases from V and 6 bases from J; bases unmatched to any gene: 4. The CDR3 loop spans 16 amino acids. This CDR3 is CASSAGLAGGSNEQFF. In DNA, the CDR3 is TGCGCCAGCAGTGCGGGACTAGCGGGAGGTTCCAATGAGCAGTTCTTC.

V gene TRBV10-3 combines with J gene TRBJ2-2; possible D gene TRBD2, 6 bases. The CDR3 loop spans 14 amino acids. V lost 4 bases and J lost 5, with 11 bases in between. CDR1 and CDR2 from the germline V gene are ENHRY and SYGVKD. As DNA, the CDR3 is TGTGCCATCAGTGGGCTAGCGCGTACCGGGGAGCTGTTTTTT. Translated, it gives CAISGLARTGELFF.

This sequence joins TRBV27 and TRBJ2-7; unclear D gene. The CDR3 runs 15 residues. Germline loops: CDR1 MNHEY, CDR2 SMNVEV (reference sequence). The V end lost 1 base, the J end lost 0 bases, and 10 bases lay between the germline ends. The chain's CDR3 is CASSLLGRNSYEQYF. The CDR3 coding sequence is TGTGCCAGCAGTTTATTAGGTCGAAACTCCTACGAGCAGTACTTC.

The chain combines TRBV28 with TRBJ1-1; D possibly corresponds to TRBD1 (5 bases). The germline gives CDR1 MDHEN, CDR2 SYDVKM. The length of the CDR3 is 15 residues. V was shortened by 1 base and J by 4 bases, with 13 bases between the two germline ends. The CDR3 here is CASSLSRVRGTEAFF. In DNA form, the CDR3 reads TGTGCCAGCAGTTTATCCCGCGTGAGGGGCACTGAAGCTTTCTTT. The complete variable domain, with remaining parts taken from reference TRBV28 and TRBJ1-1, reads DVKVTQSSRYLVKRTGEKVFLECVQDMDHENMFWYRQDPGLGLRLIYFSYDVKMKEKGDIPEGYSVSREKKERFSLILESASTNQTSMYLCASSLSRVRGTEAFFGQGTRLTVV.

This clone was seen just once. V is TRBV7-3 and J is TRBJ2-3, with D possibly TRBD1 on 5 matching bases. Per the germline V gene, CDR1 is SGHTA and CDR2 is FQGTGA. The CDR3 length is 16 residues. V was trimmed by 5 bases and J by 2 bases, leaving 17 bases between them. In nucleotides, the CDR3 is TGTGCCAGCAGCCGAACCCCAGGGCCCCCCACAGATACGCAGTATTTT. Encoded protein: CASSRTPGPPTDTQYF.

This clone was found once. The V gene is TRBV24-1, the J gene TRBJ1-1; D possibly corresponds to TRBD1 (5 bases). Germline values: CDR1 KGHDR, CDR2 SFDVKD. This CDR3 contains 12 residues. Trimming removed 4 bases at V and 8 bases at J, with 10 bases between. CDR3 DNA: TGTGCCACCAGTGACCCGGCAGGGGAAGCTTTCTTT. It is translated as CATSDPAGEAFF.

The J gene is TRBJ2-4, the V gene TRBV5-1; unclear D gene. CDR3 length equals 15 residues. Trimming removed 0 bases from V and 6 bases from J, with 13 bases in between. Germline V gene sequence: CDR1 SGHRS, CDR2 YFSETQ. The CDR3 region has the DNA TGCGCCAGCAGCTTGGAAATAGGGAAGGGAAACATTCAGTACTTC. It encodes CASSLEIGKGNIQYF. Together with reference TRBV5-1 and TRBJ2-4, the CDR3 gives the full variable domain: KAGVTQTPRYLIKTRGQQVTLSCSPISGHRSVSWYQQTPGQGLQFLFEYFSETQRNKGNFPGRFSGRQFSNSRSEMNVSTLELGDSALYLCASSLEIGKGNIQYFGAGTRLSVL.

This rearrangement joins TRBV7-2 to TRBJ2-7, with a tentative D call TRBD1 (5 bases). The germline V and J ends were trimmed by 5 bases and 8 bases, with 19 bases remaining between them. The CDR3 has 14 amino acids. CDR1 and CDR2 from the germline V gene are SGHTA and FQGNSA. The CDR3 nucleotides read TGTGCCAGCAGCCTAGGGGCGGCACTCGACAAGCAGTACTTC. Protein product: CASSLGAALDKQYF.

The gene calls are TRBV20-1 and TRBJ2-3; the D gene is possibly TRBD2 (5 bases). Trimming removed 5 bases at V and 14 bases at J, with 17 bases between. Germline CDR1 reads DFQATT; CDR2 reads SNEGSKA (reference sequence). CDR3 length: 11 residues. DNA of the CDR3: TGCAGTGCTCCAGGACTGGGGAAGACGTATTTT. It specifies CSAPGLGKTYF.

J is TRBJ1-5 and V is TRBV30; D remains unclear. Germline CDR1 is GTSNPN and CDR2 is SVGIG (reference sequence). Between the trimmed V and J ends, which lost 0 bases and 4 bases, there was a span of 10 bases. The CDR3 sequence is 14 residues long. The CDR3 sequence is CAWSVKRGNQPQHF. The CDR3 nucleotides read TGTGCCTGGAGTGTAAAGCGGGGAAATCAGCCCCAGCATTTT. The full variable domain, completed using reference TRBV30 and TRBJ1-5, is SQTIHQWPATLVQPVGSPLSLECTVEGTSNPNLYWYRQAAGRGLQLLFYSVGIGQISSEVPQNLSASRPQDRQFILSSKKLLLSDSGFYLCAWSVKRGNQPQHFGDGTRLSIL.

The chain employs TRBV2 and TRBJ1-4; 9 bases are shared with TRBD1. Germline CDR1 SNHLY, CDR2 FYNNEI. J lost 14 bases, V lost 1 base, and 5 bases had no gene match. CDR3 length: 13 residues. CDR3 amino acids: CASSEGQGVGLFF. Here the CDR3 DNA reads TGTGCCAGCAGTGAAGGACAGGGGGTAGGCCTGTTTTTT.